The 27 T cell receptor beta chains reported below all come from one sample, sequenced in a study of T cell repertoires in cytomegalovirus infection. Via MiXCR, TCRdb re-called the reads, giving one row per CDR3 protein. Of some 300,000 distinct CDR3 sequences detected, around 9.1% appear once; the ten largest clones hold 2% to 3%. The material sequenced was PBMCs. Receptor source: a human donor in good health (CMV status not recorded). Some clones in this sample may be carry-over from other donors' samples.

This clonotype was found a few times. This rearrangement joins TRBV5-1 to TRBJ1-4, with 8 bases lining up with TRBD1. V lost 5 bases, J lost 7 bases, and 7 bases stayed unmatched. Germline V gene lookup returns CDR1 SGHRS and CDR2 YFSETQ. This CDR3 comprises 14 residues. CDR3: CASSGTGQVEKLFF. The CDR3 coding sequence is TGCGCCAGCAGTGGAACGGGACAGGTTGAAAAACTGTTTTTT.

In this sample, this clonotype turned up many times. The V gene is TRBV20-1, the J gene TRBJ2-1; TRBD1 aligns across 9 bases. The CDR3 length is 15 residues. Germline trimming cut 3 bases from V and 9 bases from J; bases unmatched to any gene: 12. Germline values: CDR1 DFQATT, CDR2 SNEGSKA (reference sequence). Here the CDR3 reads CSARPGTGPRGEQFF. CDR3 DNA: TGCAGTGCTAGGCCTGGGACAGGGCCTCGCGGTGAGCAGTTCTTC.

This clonotype has ten or more counts. The chain recombines TRBV20-1 with TRBJ1-5; D is possibly TRBD1 (6 bases). The germline CDR1 and CDR2 sequences are DFQATT and SNEGSKA (reference sequence). V was clipped by 0 bases and J by 6 bases, with 15 bases between them. The CDR3 extends over 15 amino acids. Written as DNA, the CDR3 is TGCAGTGCTAGAGATAACTTCGGGGGCGGTCAGCCCCAGCATTTT. Its protein product is CSARDNFGGGQPQHF.

The genes are TRBV29-1 and TRBJ1-4; 11 nucleotides align to TRBD1. CDR1 SQVTM and CDR2 ANQGSEA come from the germline V gene. This CDR3 is 15 amino acids long. The V and J ends lost 1 base and 7 bases, in that order; junction bases with no gene match: 5. In nucleotides, the CDR3 is TGCAGCGTTGAAGGGACAGGGGGCTCGGGTGAAAAACTGTTTTTT. Translating gives CSVEGTGGSGEKLFF.

This clonotype was found many times. The gene calls are TRBV28 and TRBJ2-5; perhaps TRBD1 as D (6 bases). CDR3 size: 16 residues. V dropped 6 bases and J dropped 3 bases, with 20 bases sitting between them. Germline V gene sequence: CDR1 MDHEN, CDR2 SYDVKM. CDR3: CASSPSGHLYKETQYF. As DNA, the CDR3 is TGTGCCAGCAGCCCATCGGGACACCTCTATAAAGAGACCCAGTACTTC.

The chain joins TRBV20-1 to TRBJ2-4; D assignment may be TRBD1 or TRBD2 (5 bases each). Germline lookup yields CDR1 DFQATT and CDR2 SNEGSKA (reference sequence). V was cut by 6 bases and J by 9 bases, with 12 bases left in between. There are 11 residues in the CDR3. For the CDR3, the DNA is TGCAGTGCCCAGGGTGGGACCATTCAGTACTTC. This translates into CSAQGGTIQYF.

Many counts were recorded for this clonotype. The chain recombines TRBV11-2 with TRBJ1-6; no firm D call. Germline assignment: CDR1 SGHAT and CDR2 FQNNGV. Trimming cost V 0 bases and J 5 bases, with 8 bases left between them. The CDR3 is 15 residues long. The CDR3 DNA is TGTGCCAGCAGCTTAGATCCTTACCATAATTCACCCCTCCACTTT. Its protein is CASSLDPYHNSPLHF.

This clonotype came up many times. This chain links TRBV25-1 with TRBJ2-5; D perhaps matches TRBD2 (5 bases). Germline lookup yields CDR1 MGHDK and CDR2 SYGVNS. This CDR3 is 14 amino acids long. Trimming removed 2 bases from V and 5 bases from J, with 12 bases in between. The CDR3 nucleotides are TGTGCCAGCAGTGAAGTGAACCCGGGGGAGACCCAGTACTTC. Its translation: CASSEVNPGETQYF.

This clonotype was counted many times. V and J are TRBV12-3 or TRBV12-4 and TRBJ1-1; 7 bases line up with TRBD1. This CDR3 is built from 12 residues. The junction had 6 bases not matched to a gene; V was cut back by 5 bases and J by 9 bases. The CDR3 bases are TGTGCCAGCAGTACCTCAGGGGGACAAGCTTTCTTT. Amino acid sequence: CASSTSGGQAFF.

The gene calls are TRBV20-1 and TRBJ2-7, with TRBD2 matching 7 bases. Germline lookup yields CDR1 DFQATT and CDR2 SNEGSKA (reference sequence). V shed 5 bases and J 3 bases; nucleotides not matched to a gene: 4. The length of the CDR3 is 12 residues. The chain's CDR3 is CSALRGVYEQYF. The CDR3 nucleotides read TGCAGTGCTCTCCGGGGGGTCTACGAGCAGTACTTC.

The chain couples TRBV19 to TRBJ1-4; D ambiguous. The germline V and J ends were trimmed by 10 bases and 8 bases, with 14 bases remaining between them. The CDR3 contains 12 residues. Germline V lookup: CDR1 LNHDA, CDR2 SQIVND (reference sequence). Here the CDR3 reads CATATVDEKLFF. The DNA for the CDR3 is TGTGCCACAGCAACGGTCGACGAAAAACTGTTTTTT.

This clonotype appeared many times. The chain combines TRBV7-6 with TRBJ2-7; D is unresolved. The length of the CDR3 is 12 residues. Trimming pared 5 bases from V and 4 bases from J, leaving 9 bases between. In germline, CDR1 is SGHVS, CDR2 FNYEAQ. DNA for the CDR3: TGTGCCAGCAGCCCGACCTTTTACGAGCAGTACTTC. It codes for CASSPTFYEQYF.

The chain combines TRBV20-1 with TRBJ2-4; possibly TRBD2 for D (7 bases). The CDR3 covers 15 residues. The germline CDR1 and CDR2 sequences are DFQATT and SNEGSKA (reference sequence). The germline V and J ends were trimmed by 5 bases and 2 bases, with 16 bases remaining between them. CDR3 amino acids: CSAPPGGAPKNIQYF. The CDR3 DNA sequence: TGCAGTGCTCCGCCTGGGGGGGCGCCCAAAAACATTCAGTACTTC.

This clonotype has at least ten counts. The chain links TRBV29-1 to TRBJ1-2; TRBD1 matches at 10 bases. The CDR3 sequence is 15 residues long. Germline CDR1 and CDR2: SQVTM and ANQGSEA. Trimming at V came to 6 bases and at J to 1 base, leaving 8 bases not matched to a gene. CDR3 region: CSVSGQGGFNYGYTF. For the CDR3, the DNA is TGCAGCGTGTCCGGACAGGGGGGATTTAACTATGGCTACACCTTC. Drawing the rest from reference TRBV29-1 and TRBJ1-2, the complete variable domain is SAVISQKPSRDICQRGTSLTIQCQVDSQVTMMFWYRQQPGQSLTLIATANQGSEATYESGFVIDKFPISRPNLTFSTLTVSNMSPEDSSIYLCSVSGQGGFNYGYTFGSGTRLTVV.

The J gene is TRBJ2-3, the V gene TRBV2; 7 bases align to TRBD2. Germline V CDR1 and CDR2: SNHLY, FYNNEI. The length of the CDR3 is 14 residues. With 6 bases clipped from V and 4 bases from J, the junction kept 7 bases outside the gene matches. CDR3 loop: CASRAREGSDTQYF. The CDR3 bases are TGTGCCAGCAGGGCTAGGGAGGGGTCAGATACGCAGTATTTT.

This chain uses TRBV10-1 with TRBJ1-2; no firm D call. The CDR3 extends over 13 amino acids. The V end was cut by 1 base, the J end by 2 bases, with 5 bases between. Per the germline V gene, CDR1 is WNHNN and CDR2 is SYGVQD (reference sequence). CDR3 in amino acids: CASSEWANYGYTF. CDR3 nucleotide sequence: TGCGCCAGCAGTGAGTGGGCGAACTATGGCTACACCTTC.

In its sample, this clonotype was seen a few times. The chain links TRBV19 to TRBJ2-1, with D maybe TRBD1 (5 bases). This CDR3 spans 16 amino acids. Germline lookup yields CDR1 LNHDA and CDR2 SQIVND (reference sequence). V was cut by 6 bases and J by 7 bases, with 22 bases left in between. CDR3 protein: CASREDLPRARNEQFF. Here the CDR3 DNA reads TGTGCCAGTAGAGAGGATCTACCCAGGGCGCGGAATGAGCAGTTCTTC.

This clonotype was recorded many times. The J gene is TRBJ2-7, the V gene TRBV5-6; D gene unclear. The CDR3 totals 12 residues. Germline lookup yields CDR1 SGHDT and CDR2 YYEEEE. V was trimmed by 0 bases and J by 7 bases, leaving 8 bases between them. Here the CDR3 reads CASSLGLREQYV. In DNA form, the CDR3 reads TGTGCCAGCAGCTTGGGGCTAAGGGAGCAGTACGTC.

This clonotype was counted ten times or more. The chain employs TRBV20-1 and TRBJ1-6; tentatively, D is TRBD1 (5 bases). Trimming took 3 bases from V and 5 from J, leaving 11 bases between them. Germline values: CDR1 DFQATT, CDR2 SNEGSKA (reference sequence). The length of the CDR3 is 14 residues. The CDR3 sequence: CSASQGRDNSPLHF. The CDR3 region has the DNA TGCAGTGCTAGCCAGGGACGGGATAATTCACCCCTCCACTTT.

This clonotype was detected ten times or more. This rearrangement joins TRBV7-2 to TRBJ1-6, with 8 bases matching TRBD1. The J segment lost 10 bases and the V segment lost 1 base, leaving 9 bases of the junction unmatched. CDR3 length: 16 residues. Germline V gene sequence: CDR1 SGHTA, CDR2 FQGNSA. CDR3 sequence reads: CASSLEDRGWVSPLHF. The DNA for the CDR3 is TGTGCCAGCAGCTTAGAAGACAGGGGTTGGGTCTCACCCCTCCACTTT.

The chain has TRBV20-1 and TRBJ1-5, with TRBD1 as a possible D gene (5 bases). V was clipped by 3 bases and J by 5 bases, with 17 bases between them. CDR3 length equals 15 residues. From germline, CDR1 is DFQATT and CDR2 SNEGSKA (reference sequence). The DNA of the CDR3 is TGCAGTGCTAGGGCCCCGAGACAGTTCTATCAGCCCCAGCATTTT. As protein: CSARAPRQFYQPQHF.

This clonotype was counted a few times. CDR3 nucleotides: TGTGCCAGCTCACCCCTTACGCTCGCCGGGGGCTACACCTTC. Protein product: CASSPLTLAGGYTF. The rearrangement links TRBV18 to TRBJ1-2; no clear D gene. There are 14 residues in the CDR3. Trimming left V 3 bases short and J 8 bases short, with 16 bases between. Germline CDR1 and CDR2: KGHSH and LQKENI.

This clonotype was seen at least ten times. The rearrangement joins TRBV18 to TRBJ1-1; no definite D call. V lost 3 bases and J 0 bases, leaving 14 bases between the germline ends. Per germline, CDR1 KGHSH and CDR2 LQKENI. This CDR3 comprises 16 residues. In nucleotides, the CDR3 is TGTGCCAGCTCACCCGGCCCTCACTCGATGAACACTGAAGCTTTCTTT. Amino acid sequence: CASSPGPHSMNTEAFF.

This clonotype has a count of ten or more. The chain couples TRBV7-6 to TRBJ2-7; 9 bases fit TRBD2. Trimming took 5 bases from V and 6 from J; bases not matched to a gene: 5. The CDR3 has 13 amino acids. The germline V gene has CDR1 SGHVS and CDR2 FNYEAQ. The CDR3: CASSPRRGGEQYV. As DNA, the CDR3 is TGTGCCAGCAGCCCTAGGCGGGGGGGCGAGCAGTACGTC.

This clonotype was seen ten or more times. The CDR3 loop reads CASRGGDEQFF. CDR3 nucleotides: TGTGCCAGCAGGGGGGGCGATGAGCAGTTCTTC. The V and J genes are TRBV5-4 and TRBJ2-1; D is tentatively TRBD1 or TRBD2 (6 bases each). This CDR3 spans 11 amino acids. The V gene's germline CDR1 is SGHNT and CDR2 YYREEE (reference sequence). V lost 5 bases and J 8 bases, leaving 8 bases between the germline ends. Full variable domain (outside the CDR3, taken from reference TRBV5-4 and TRBJ2-1): ETGVTQSPTHLIKTRGQQVTLRCSSQSGHNTVSWYQQALGQGPQFIFQYYREEENGRGNFPPRFSGLQFPNYSSELNVNALELDDSALYLCASRGGDEQFFGPGTRLTVL.

This clonotype was counted many times. This chain uses TRBV28 with TRBJ2-3; 7 nucleotides line up with TRBD1. CDR3 length: 14 residues. The germline V gene encodes CDR1 MDHEN and CDR2 SYDVKM. V lost 8 bases to trimming and J lost 3 bases; unmatched junction nucleotides: 8. CDR3 nucleotide sequence: TGTGCCAGCGGCTGGACAGGTGGAACAGATACGCAGTATTTT. It yields the protein CASGWTGGTDTQYF.

V and J are TRBV28 and TRBJ1-5; 8 bases map to TRBD1. The CDR3 totals 18 residues. V lost 5 bases and J lost 2; bases outside the gene matches: 14. The germline V gene encodes CDR1 MDHEN and CDR2 SYDVKM. The CDR3 is CASSTWTGIELGNQPQHF. CDR3 in DNA: TGTGCCAGCAGTACCTGGACAGGGATTGAACTCGGCAATCAGCCCCAGCATTTT. Together with reference TRBV28 and TRBJ1-5, the CDR3 gives the full variable domain: DVKVTQSSRYLVKRTGEKVFLECVQDMDHENMFWYRQDPGLGLRLIYFSYDVKMKEKGDIPEGYSVSREKKERFSLILESASTNQTSMYLCASSTWTGIELGNQPQHFGDGTRLSIL.